The rows below give T cell receptor beta chains drawn from one sample of a study of blood T cell repertoires in COVID-19. Data came from immunoSEQ multiplex PCR; TCRdb stores just in-frame clones and leaves some out. The data hold about 220,000 clones, with 80% to 85% observed a single time. Sequencing was carried out using PBMCs or T cells enriched from blood (not recorded which). Every receptor here comes from a woman aged 40-49 years who had recovered from COVID-19. Both conserved end residues are part of each CDR3. The D gene is left open where the match is weak. The size field is filled for only some rows; it gives once, few, many or a size class.

d_call j_call v_call clone_size cdr3_aa cdr3_nt
TRBD2 TRBJ2-1 TRBV7-8 NA CASSLARLARYNEQFF TGTGCCAGCAGCTTAGCGAGACTAGCGCGGTACAATGAGCAGTTCTTC
NA TRBJ2-3 TRBV7-2 NA CASSLLVPDTQYF TGTGCCAGCAGCCTACTAGTTCCAGATACGCAGTATTTT
TRBD2 TRBJ2-1 TRBV5-1 NA CASSSSPSGSSYNEQFF TGCGCCAGCAGCTCCTCCCCTAGCGGGAGCTCCTACAATGAGCAGTTCTTC
TRBD1 TRBJ2-3 TRBV2 NA CASTREDRGGTDTQYF TGTGCCAGCACCAGGGAGGACAGGGGGGGCACAGATACGCAGTATTTT
NA TRBJ1-4 TRBV29-1 NA CSVPLQGREKLFF TGCAGCGTTCCTCTCCAGGGCCGTGAGAAACTGTTTTTT
NA TRBJ2-6 TRBV3-1/TRBV3-2 NA CASSWELGPPSSGANVLTF TGTGCCAGCAGCTGGGAGCTCGGCCCGCCAAGCTCTGGGGCCAACGTCCTGACTTTC
TRBD1 TRBJ1-1 TRBV11-3 NA CASSLDRGPEAFF TGTGCCAGCAGCTTGGACAGGGGCCCTGAAGCTTTCTTT
TRBD1 TRBJ2-7 TRBV28 few CASSTRTSQGARSYEQYF TGTGCCAGCAGTACCCGGACCAGTCAGGGGGCAAGGTCCTACGAGCAGTACTTC
NA TRBJ1-5 TRBV2 NA CASSDWTRGQPQHF TGTGCCAGCAGTGATTGGACTCGGGGGCAGCCCCAGCATTTT
TRBD2 TRBJ2-1 TRBV5-6 NA CASSLRDYSYNEQFF TGTGCCAGCAGCCTACGGGACTACTCCTACAATGAGCAGTTCTTC
TRBD1 TRBJ1-4 TRBV27 NA CASSRRDRGNEKLFF TGTGCCAGCAGCCGAAGGGACAGGGGGAATGAAAAACTGTTTTTT
NA TRBJ2-5 TRBV4-1 NA CASSRGTVETQYF TGCGCCAGCAGCCGCGGGACTGTTGAGACCCAGTACTTC
TRBD2 TRBJ2-1 TRBV29-1 few CSVATPHGSGRVNEQFF TGCAGCGTAGCTACACCCCATGGGAGCGGGAGGGTAAATGAGCAGTTCTTC
TRBD2 TRBJ2-5 TRBV5-5 NA CASRPGTRGRGTQYF TGTGCCAGCAGGCCCGGGACTAGGGGGAGGGGGACCCAGTACTTC
TRBD1 TRBJ1-6 TRBV6-5 NA CASSRTGNDNSPLHF TGTGCCAGCAGTCGGACAGGGAATGATAATTCACCCCTCCACTTT
NA TRBJ2-1 TRBV6-2/TRBV6-3 few CASSPIAALGQFF TGTGCCAGCAGTCCCATAGCGGCATTGGGGCAGTTCTTC
NA TRBJ2-2 TRBV7-6 NA CASSIGQYTGELFF TGTGCCAGCAGCATAGGACAGTACACCGGGGAGCTGTTTTTT
NA TRBJ1-2 TRBV12-3/TRBV12-4 NA CASSLYLEAGYTF TGTGCCAGCAGTTTATACCTTGAAGCTGGCTACACCTTC
TRBD2 TRBJ2-7 TRBV18 NA CASSPGGVSLYEQYF TGTGCCAGCTCACCCGGGGGGGTTAGTCTGTACGAGCAGTACTTC
NA TRBJ1-2 TRBV19 NA CASSSQGFANYGYTF TGTGCCAGTAGTTCCCAGGGTTTTGCTAACTATGGCTACACCTTC
NA TRBJ2-7 TRBV28 NA CASSLSSYEQYF TGTGCCAGCAGTTTAAGTAGCTACGAGCAGTACTTC
NA TRBJ1-1 TRBV19 NA CASSFRNTEAFF TGTGCCAGTAGTTTTCGGAACACTGAAGCTTTCTTT
TRBD2 TRBJ2-3 TRBV19 NA CASSISGLAGEITDTQYF TGTGCCAGTAGTATATCCGGACTAGCGGGAGAAATAACAGATACGCAGTATTTT
NA TRBJ2-1 TRBV18 NA CASSLLSSYNEQFF TGTGCCAGCTCACTCCTGAGCTCCTACAATGAGCAGTTCTTC
TRBD1 TRBJ1-3 TRBV24-1 NA CATSSGGDRGNTIYF TGTGCCACCAGTTCAGGGGGCGATAGGGGAAACACCATATATTTT
TRBD1 TRBJ2-7 TRBV7-9 NA CASSLGGTGASYEQYF TGTGCCAGCAGCTTAGGGGGGACAGGGGCCTCCTACGAGCAGTACTTC
TRBD2 TRBJ2-5 TRBV3-1/TRBV3-2 NA CASSQTSAYRETQYF TGTGCCAGCAGCCAAACTAGCGCGTATCGGGAGACCCAGTACTTC
NA TRBJ2-5 TRBV5-1 NA CASSPDSKETQYF TGCGCCAGCAGCCCGGACAGTAAAGAGACCCAGTACTTC
NA TRBJ1-5 TRBV7-2 NA CASSEGGGNQPQHF TGTGCCAGCAGCGAAGGAGGGGGCAATCAGCCCCAGCATTTT
NA TRBJ1-2 TRBV7-9 NA CASSPSWAGNYGYTF TGTGCCAGCAGCCCTTCTTGGGCAGGGAACTATGGCTACACCTTC
NA TRBJ1-2 TRBV4-3 NA CASSQELQGNYGYTF TGCGCCAGCAGCCAAGAACTACAGGGTAACTATGGCTACACCTTC
TRBD1 TRBJ1-1 TRBV19 NA CASRIAGTDNTEAFF TGTGCCAGTAGGATCGCCGGGACAGATAACACTGAAGCTTTCTTT
TRBD1 TRBJ1-3 TRBV28 NA CASSLGTGGVNTIYF TGTGCCAGCAGTTTGGGGACAGGGGGGGTAAACACCATATATTTT
NA TRBJ2-1 TRBV30 NA CAWSAVDEQFF TGTGCCTGGAGTGCGGTGGATGAGCAGTTCTTC
NA TRBJ1-6 TRBV3-1/TRBV3-2 NA CASSPVRNSPLHF TGTGCCAGCAGCCCGGTCCGTAATTCACCCCTCCACTTT
NA TRBJ1-5 TRBV2 NA CASSPRNQPQHF TGTGCCAGCAGTCCCAGAAATCAGCCCCAGCATTTT
TRBD2 TRBJ2-1 TRBV11-2 NA CASSSLRTSFYNEQFF TGTGCCAGCAGCTCGCTTAGGACTAGTTTCTACAATGAGCAGTTCTTC
NA TRBJ1-2 TRBV5-6 NA CASSRTRGLDGYTF TGTGCCAGCAGCCGGACACGAGGCCTAGATGGCTACACCTTC
NA TRBJ1-1 TRBV7-8 NA CASRPGEGGPGRGAFF TGTGCAAGCAGGCCTGGTGAGGGGGGTCCTGGGAGGGGAGCTTTCTTT
NA TRBJ1-6 TRBV14 NA CASSQFNSLDSPLHF TGTGCCAGCAGCCAATTTAACAGCCTTGACTCACCCCTCCACTTT
TRBD2 TRBJ2-1 TRBV5-4 NA CASSSGLAGRNNEQFF TGTGCCAGCAGCTCGGGACTAGCGGGACGAAACAATGAGCAGTTCTTC
NA TRBJ2-1 TRBV7-9 NA CASSSTYSGNNEQFF TGTGCCAGCAGCTCCACCTACAGCGGAAACAATGAGCAGTTCTTC